This entry lists 9 T cell receptor beta chains sequenced from one sample in a study of blood T cell repertoires in COVID-19. Only in-frame clones appear in the TCRdb table, and some are missing; sequencing was by immunoSEQ multiplex PCR. The table has around 140,000 clones, about 86% seen once; the top ten hold around 8.5%. The sequencing input was peripheral blood. These receptors were obtained from a woman in her sixties with acute or convalescent COVID-19.

The chain carries TRBV19 and TRBJ1-1, with a weak D call TRBD1 (6 bases). The germline V and J ends were trimmed by 3 bases and 6 bases, with 17 bases remaining between them. Germline assignment: CDR1 LNHDA and CDR2 SQIVND (reference sequence). There are 15 residues in the CDR3. The DNA of the CDR3 is TGTGCCAGTAGTATTCGGACAGAGTTCCCCGCTGAAGCTTTCTTT. It yields the protein CASSIRTEFPAEAFF.

This clone was found once. The rearrangement joins TRBV7-6 to TRBJ1-1, with 7 bases that match TRBD1. The CDR3 has 15 residues. J gave up 0 bases and V 4 bases, and 5 bases lay outside the gene matches. CDR1 is SGHVS and CDR2 is FNYEAQ in the germline V gene. The CDR3 loop is CASSSATGMNTEAFF. CDR3 bases: TGTGCCAGCAGCTCAGCGACAGGGATGAACACTGAAGCTTTCTTT.

CDR3 sequence: CSASFQGFAEAFF. The CDR3 DNA is TGCAGTGCTAGTTTCCAGGGTTTCGCTGAAGCTTTCTTT. V gene TRBV20-1 combines with J gene TRBJ1-1, with D possibly TRBD1 on 5 matching bases. Per the germline V gene, CDR1 is DFQATT and CDR2 is SNEGSKA (reference sequence). With 3 bases removed from V and 6 bases from J, the gap between germline ends came to 14 bases. This CDR3 is 13 amino acids long.

Only a few counts were recorded for this clone. This sequence joins TRBV6-2 or TRBV6-3 and TRBJ2-7; D is uncertain. Germline V gene sequence: CDR1 MNHEY, CDR2 SVGEGT. V was shortened by 4 bases and J by 0 bases, with 4 bases between the two germline ends. CDR3 length: 12 residues. The CDR3 here is CASSSSSYEQYF. CDR3 sequence (DNA): TGTGCCAGCAGTTCGAGCTCCTACGAGCAGTACTTC.

The chain links TRBV11-2 to TRBJ1-1; 9 bases line up with TRBD1. V gave up 4 bases and J gave up 7 bases; unmatched junction bases: 7. Germline loops: CDR1 SGHAT, CDR2 FQNNGV. This CDR3 is 14 amino acids long. The CDR3 protein is CASSSDRGGLEAFF. The CDR3 DNA reads as TGTGCCAGCAGCTCGGACAGGGGAGGGCTTGAAGCTTTCTTT.

This clone occurred once. This chain links TRBV28 with TRBJ2-7; TRBD1 agrees at 7 bases. With 7 bases clipped from V and 0 bases from J, the junction kept 12 bases outside the gene matches. The germline CDR1 and CDR2 sequences are MDHEN and SYDVKM. The CDR3 is 16 amino acids. The CDR3 DNA reads TGTGCCAGCACCCAGGGGACAGTCTTCAGCTCCTACGAGCAGTACTTC. Translation: CASTQGTVFSSYEQYF.

This chain links TRBV25-1 with TRBJ2-5, with 8 bases matching TRBD1. The CDR3 is 15 amino acids. Germline V gives CDR1 MGHDK, CDR2 SYGVNS. Trimming took 6 bases from V and 4 from J; bases not matched to a gene: 10. The CDR3 region is CASSPPTGDLETQYF. The CDR3 DNA sequence: TGTGCCAGCAGCCCCCCGACAGGGGACCTAGAGACCCAGTACTTC.

Turning to this clone: The same CDR3 also results from other DNA sequences found in this sample. The chain carries TRBV9 and TRBJ1-5; D unresolved. Germline CDR1 is SGDLS and CDR2 is YYNGEE. CDR3 length equals 12 residues. The V and J ends lost 0 bases and 5 bases respectively, with 3 bases between them. This chain's CDR3 is CASSVGDQPQHF. In DNA form, the CDR3 reads TGTGCCAGCAGCGTAGGAGATCAGCCCCAGCATTTT. Using reference TRBV9 and TRBJ1-5 for the parts outside the CDR3, the full variable domain is DSGVTQTPKHLITATGQRVTLRCSPRSGDLSVYWYQQSLDQGLQFLIQYYNGEERAKGNILERFSAQQFPDLHSELNLSSLELGDSALYFCASSVGDQPQHFGDGTRLSIL.

The chain is built from TRBV28 and TRBJ1-6, with 9 bases identical to TRBD1. Trimming took 7 bases from V and 1 from J; bases not matched to a gene: 11. Germline V CDR1 and CDR2: MDHEN, SYDVKM. CDR3 length: 18 residues. DNA of the CDR3: TGTGCCAGCACCGAAGTGGGACAGGGTAAGTCCTATAATTCACCCCTCCACTTT. Residues: CASTEVGQGKSYNSPLHF.